The 5 T cell receptor beta chains below were found in one sample sequenced in a study of T cell responses to AZD1222 COVID-19 vaccine. Method: immunoSEQ multiplex PCR; TCRdb's copy keeps in-frame clones and lacks some. In the table there are about 130,000 clones, 80% to 95% of which are singletons. The starting material was peripheral blood, obtained on day 0 of AZD1222 vaccination. The origin of the receptors is an adult in good health.

This clone turned up a few times. The chain combines TRBV15 with TRBJ2-1, with D tentatively TRBD1 (5 bases). Trimming removed 0 bases at V and 9 bases at J, with 15 bases between. The CDR3 contains 15 residues. Germline V gene data show CDR1 as LNHNV and CDR2 as YYDKDF (reference sequence). CDR3 residues: CATSREAARDSEQFF. Written as DNA, the CDR3 is TGTGCCACCAGCAGAGAGGCCGCGCGCGACAGTGAGCAGTTCTTC.

The CDR3 nucleotides are TGTGCCAGCAGTTCCCTCAAAAACATTCAGTACTTC. Translation: CASSSLKNIQYF. This sequence joins TRBV28 and TRBJ2-4; no reliable D call. The CDR3 contains 12 residues. The V end was cut by 4 bases, the J end by 3 bases, with 4 bases between. Germline V gene lookup returns CDR1 MDHEN and CDR2 SYDVKM.

The gene calls are TRBV7-2 and TRBJ1-5; D gene unclear. This CDR3 comprises 13 residues. CDR1 is SGHTA and CDR2 is FQGNSA in the germline V gene. Trimming left V 2 bases short and J 3 bases short, with 5 bases between. The CDR3 nucleotides read TGTGCCAGCAGCTTACTAGACAATCAGCCCCAGCATTTT. Residues: CASSLLDNQPQHF.

This clone was observed a few times. This chain joins TRBV7-9 and TRBJ1-4; D might be TRBD1 (6 bases). Germline assignment: CDR1 SEHNR and CDR2 FQNEAQ (reference sequence). The CDR3 is made up of 13 amino acids. Trimming cost V 10 bases and J 4 bases, with 13 bases left between them. This CDR3 reads CATSGADNEKLFF. The CDR3 bases are TGTGCCACCTCAGGGGCGGATAATGAAAAACTGTTTTTT.

This clone was counted between two and nine times. This sequence joins TRBV6-5 and TRBJ1-1; weak D call: TRBD1 (5 bases). With 6 bases removed from V and 0 bases from J, the gap between germline ends came to 14 bases. This CDR3 is built from 15 residues. The germline V gene encodes CDR1 MNHEY and CDR2 SVGAGI. CDR3 in amino acids: CASRGTLMMNTEAFF. The CDR3 DNA follows: TGTGCCAGCAGGGGGACTCTTATGATGAACACTGAAGCTTTCTTT.